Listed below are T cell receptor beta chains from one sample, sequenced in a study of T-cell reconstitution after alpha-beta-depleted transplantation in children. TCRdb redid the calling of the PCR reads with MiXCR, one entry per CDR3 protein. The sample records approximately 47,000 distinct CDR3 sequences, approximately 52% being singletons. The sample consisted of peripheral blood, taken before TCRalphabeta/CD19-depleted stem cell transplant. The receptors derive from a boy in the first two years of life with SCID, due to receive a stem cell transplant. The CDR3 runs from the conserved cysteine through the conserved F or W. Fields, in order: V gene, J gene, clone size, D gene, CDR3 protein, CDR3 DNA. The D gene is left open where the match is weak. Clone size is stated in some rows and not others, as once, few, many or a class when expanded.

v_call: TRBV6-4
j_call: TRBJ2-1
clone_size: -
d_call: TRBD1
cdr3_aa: CASSPTGGGYNEQFF
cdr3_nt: TGTGCCAGCAGCCCGACAGGGGGCGGGTACAATGAGCAGTTCTTC

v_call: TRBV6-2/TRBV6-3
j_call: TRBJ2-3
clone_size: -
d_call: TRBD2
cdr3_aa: CASSYSAAGADTQYF
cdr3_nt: TGTGCCAGCAGTTACAGTGCTGCGGGGGCAGATACGCAGTATTTT

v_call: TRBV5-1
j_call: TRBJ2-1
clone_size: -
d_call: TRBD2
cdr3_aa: CASSVAQAGDEQFF
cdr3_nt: TGCGCCAGCAGCGTGGCTCAGGCGGGAGATGAGCAGTTCTTC

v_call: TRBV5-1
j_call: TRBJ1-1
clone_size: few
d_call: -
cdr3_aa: CASRLGWDTEAFF
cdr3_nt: TGCGCCAGCAGACTGGGGTGGGACACTGAAGCTTTCTTT

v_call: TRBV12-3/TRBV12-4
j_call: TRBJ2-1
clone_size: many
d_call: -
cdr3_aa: CASSLVRDTLYNEQFF
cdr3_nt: TGTGCCAGCAGTTTAGTCCGGGACACCCTATACAATGAGCAGTTCTTC

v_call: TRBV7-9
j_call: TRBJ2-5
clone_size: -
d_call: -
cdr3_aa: CASSRPGEETQYF
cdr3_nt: TGTGCCAGCAGCCGACCGGGGGAAGAGACCCAGTACTTC

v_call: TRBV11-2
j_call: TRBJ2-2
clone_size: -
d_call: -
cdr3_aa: CASSSRGYKTEPNTGELFF
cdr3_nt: TGTGCCAGCAGCTCAAGGGGATATAAGACCGAACCGAACACCGGGGAGCTGTTTTTT

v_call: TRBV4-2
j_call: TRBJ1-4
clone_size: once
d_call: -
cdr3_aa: CASSQDEKFVKLFF
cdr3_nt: TGTGCCAGCAGCCAGGACGAGAAGTTTGTGAAACTGTTTTTT

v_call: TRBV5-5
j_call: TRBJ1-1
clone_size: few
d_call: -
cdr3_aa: CASSLTVNTEAFF
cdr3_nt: TGTGCCAGCAGCTTGACGGTGAACACTGAAGCTTTCTTT

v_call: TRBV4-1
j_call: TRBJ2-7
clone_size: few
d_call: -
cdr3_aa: CASSQDGGRSYEQYF
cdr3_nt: TGCGCCAGCAGCCAAGATGGTGGCCGATCCTACGAGCAGTACTTC

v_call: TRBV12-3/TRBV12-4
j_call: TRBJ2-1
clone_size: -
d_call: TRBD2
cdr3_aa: CASRISGGPGNEQFF
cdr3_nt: TGTGCCAGCAGGATCAGCGGGGGGCCAGGGAATGAGCAGTTCTTC

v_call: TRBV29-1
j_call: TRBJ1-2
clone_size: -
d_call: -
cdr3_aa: CSVDSPPTRQEPPYGYTF
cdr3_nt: TGCAGCGTTGACTCCCCGCCAACGAGACAGGAACCTCCCTATGGCTACACCTTC

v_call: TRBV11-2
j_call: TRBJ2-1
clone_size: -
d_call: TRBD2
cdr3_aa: CASSRLAGGPNNEQFF
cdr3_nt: TGTGCCAGCAGCCGTTTAGCGGGGGGCCCTAACAATGAGCAGTTCTTC

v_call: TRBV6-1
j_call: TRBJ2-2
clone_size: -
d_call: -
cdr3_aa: CASSEGKESGELFF
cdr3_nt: TGTGCCAGCAGTGAGGGAAAGGAGAGCGGGGAGCTGTTTTTT

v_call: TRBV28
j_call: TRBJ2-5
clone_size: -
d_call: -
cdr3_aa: CASSFGTGPQETQYF
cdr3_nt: TGTGCCAGCAGTTTCGGGACGGGGCCCCAAGAGACCCAGTACTTC

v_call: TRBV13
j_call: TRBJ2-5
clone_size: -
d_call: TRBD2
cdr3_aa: CASSPSSGGARETQYF
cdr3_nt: TGTGCCAGCAGCCCCTCTAGCGGGGGGGCCAGAGAGACCCAGTACTTC

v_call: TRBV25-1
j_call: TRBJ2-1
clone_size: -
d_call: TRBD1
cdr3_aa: CASSAPRGTGGDEQFF
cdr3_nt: TGTGCCAGCAGTGCCCCCCGCGGGACAGGCGGCGATGAGCAGTTCTTC

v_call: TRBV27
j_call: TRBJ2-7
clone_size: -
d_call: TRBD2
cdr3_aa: CASSSIAGGLSYEQYF
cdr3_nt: TGTGCCAGCAGTTCTATAGCGGGGGGCCTCTCCTACGAGCAGTACTTC

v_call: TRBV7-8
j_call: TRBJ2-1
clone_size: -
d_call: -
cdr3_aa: CASSLAGGRVDEQFF
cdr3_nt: TGTGCCAGCAGCTTAGCGGGGGGCAGGGTAGACGAGCAGTTCTTC

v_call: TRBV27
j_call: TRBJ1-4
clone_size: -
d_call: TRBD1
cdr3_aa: CASSQQGGNEKLFF
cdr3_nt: TGTGCCAGCAGTCAACAGGGGGGTAATGAAAAACTGTTTTTT